Detailed here is one T cell receptor (beta chain). Its matching antigen is unknown. These data are taken from a study of siplizumab effects on memory and regulatory T cells. Study results and limitations: Assignment of a naive or memory phenotype failed for roughly 80-96% of the proliferating CD4+ or CD8+ clones.

The assay looked at some 96,000 TCR templates in each sample. Here immunoSEQ multiplex PCR was the method, and the copy in TCRdb shows in-frame clones only, minus some. The sample has 60,000 or so clones, 85% to 95% seen once. The CDR3 is made up of 15 amino acids. The receptor's source is a human donor in good health. The chain couples TRBV21-1 to TRBJ2-7; the listed D gene, TRBD2, was not tested against the DNA. TRBV21-1 is marked as a pseudogene. What was sequenced was CD8+ T cells sorted from blood. The DNA of the CDR3 is TGTGCCAGCAGCATGTATGGGAGCGGGGACTACGAGCAGTACTTC. This sequence encodes CASSMYGSGDYEQYF.